This TCR beta chain derives from a study of molecular identifiers for immune sequencing clone quantification. Points from the study as a whole: Under 1% of molecules in naive cells, but over 98% of effector molecules, belonged to clones above 20 RNA copies.

This clonotype was found a few times. Its antigen is currently unknown. A much larger clonotype is one base distant, so this may be a read error. Generation of bulk TCR libraries relied on previously described methods and listed TCR primers. From the PCR reads, TCRdb called clonotypes with MiXCR, one entry per CDR3 protein. Of just under 650,000 distinct CDR3 sequences in the sample, nearly 20% were seen once. Sorting selected naive CD8 T cells with a CD8+CD4-CCR7+CD45RA+ phenotype. Sequencing used naive CD8+ T cells from blood, with Jurkat cell RNA spiked in. Documented subset: FACS-sorted CD8+CD4-CCR7+CD45RA+ naive T cells. The source of this sequence is a human donor in good health. Some libraries in this study had Jurkat cell RNA spiked in.

CDR3 nucleotide sequence: TGTGCCAGCAGTTTATTACAGGCGGATAGCGATCAGCCCCAGCATTTT. Translating gives CASSLLQADSDQPQHF. The chain combines TRBV28 with TRBJ1-5, with TRBD1 as a possible D gene (5 bases). The CDR3 has 16 amino acids. The V gene's germline CDR1 is MDHEN and CDR2 SYDVKM.